These T cell receptor beta chains were read from a single sample in a study of T cell repertoires and Cas9 in healthy adults. Assay used: immunoSEQ multiplex PCR; TCRdb lists only in-frame clones, some missing. The sample lists 20,000 to 25,000 clones; 92% were seen once. Sequencing input: CD4+ effector T cells (CD127+, CD25-, CD137-, CD154-) from PBMCs; culture status not recorded. These receptors originate from a human donor in good health. Each CDR3 is given with its conserved first and last residue. A D gene is named only where the DNA matches it firmly. Not all rows give a size; the values are once, few, many and, for expanded clones, a class.

>-|TRBD1|TRBV9|TRBJ1-3
TGTGCCAGCAGCGTAGGAGCCGGACAGGGGGCCCTCTCGGGAAACACCATATATTTT
CASSVGAGQGALSGNTIYF
>-|-|TRBV7-3|TRBJ1-4
TGTGCCAGCGCCGCTTGGCCTAATGAAAAACTGTTTTTT
CASAAWPNEKLFF
>-|TRBD1|TRBV6-4|TRBJ1-4
TGTGCCAGCACGTCCGGGACAGGGGGACCTAATGAAAAACTGTTTTTT
CASTSGTGGPNEKLFF
>-|TRBD1|TRBV9|TRBJ1-2
TGTGCCAGCAGCGGACAGGGTGGCTACACCTTC
CASSGQGGYTF
>-|TRBD2|TRBV13|TRBJ2-3
TGTGCCAGCAGCTTATGGACTAGCGGGGGGGCAGGAGATACGCAGTATTTT
CASSLWTSGGAGDTQYF
>-|-|TRBV5-1|TRBJ1-1
TGCGCCAGCAGCCCGGCTAGGGGAGGTACTGAAGCTTTCTTT
CASSPARGGTEAFF
>-|-|TRBV2|TRBJ2-6
TGTGCCAGCTCCCTCGGGGCCAACGTCCTGACTTTC
CASSLGANVLTF
>-|-|TRBV7-2|TRBJ1-6
TGTGCCAGCAGCTTAGTGTCTAATTCACCCCTCCACTTT
CASSLVSNSPLHF
>-|TRBD1|TRBV7-2|TRBJ1-2
TGTGCCAGCAGCCAACCGGGACAGGACTATGGCTACACCTTC
CASSQPGQDYGYTF
>-|TRBD1|TRBV19|TRBJ2-7
TGTGCCAGTAGCACCGGGACAGGGGGTGAGCAGTACTTC
CASSTGTGGEQYF
>-|TRBD2|TRBV15|TRBJ2-1
TGTGCCACCAGCAGAGGGGTGGCTAGCGGGTACAATGAGCAGTTCTTC
CATSRGVASGYNEQFF
>-|TRBD1|TRBV6-6|TRBJ1-5
TGTGCCAGCAGTACTGGGGACAGGGTACAGCCCCAGCATTTT
CASSTGDRVQPQHF
>-|-|TRBV12-5|TRBJ2-5
TGTGCTAGTGGTTTGGTGGCCCCCCAACGGATTGCCCAGTACTTC
CASGLVAPQRIAQYF
>-|-|TRBV28|TRBJ2-3
TGTGCCAGCAGTTCGGACCCCACAGATACGCAGTATTTT
CASSSDPTDTQYF
>-|-|TRBV6-5|TRBJ1-4
TGTGCCAGCAGCTCCGGGATCGACTATGAAAAACTGTTTTTT
CASSSGIDYEKLFF
>-|-|TRBV6-1|TRBJ2-3
TGTGCCAGCAGTGAGCCCTACAAGAGAGCGGGCACAGATACGCAGTATTTT
CASSEPYKRAGTDTQYF
>-|-|TRBV25-1|TRBJ2-3
TGTGCCAGCAGTGAAGGACGGAACACAGATACGCAGTATTTT
CASSEGRNTDTQYF
>-|TRBD2|TRBV7-2|TRBJ2-3
TGTGCCAGCAGCTTAAATCCGACTAGCGCGGGGGCAGATACGCAGTATTTT
CASSLNPTSAGADTQYF
>-|-|TRBV6-6|TRBJ1-4
TGTGCCAGCAGTTTCTCGGGCAGGAATGAAAAACTGTTTTTT
CASSFSGRNEKLFF
>-|TRBD1|TRBV7-2|TRBJ2-5
TGTGCCAGCAGCTCGGCGGGACAGGGGGGTATCGCCCAGTACTTC
CASSSAGQGGIAQYF
>-|TRBD2|TRBV5-1|TRBJ2-3
TGCGCCAGCAGACCCGGGACTAGCGTTTCAGCAGATACGCAGTATTTT
CASRPGTSVSADTQYF
>once|TRBD1|TRBV11-1|TRBJ1-2
TGTGCCAGCAGCTCACAGGGGGACTATGGCTACACCTTC
CASSSQGDYGYTF
>-|-|TRBV7-2|TRBJ2-1
TGTGCCAGCGCCCCCCAAGGGAATGAGCAGTTCTTC
CASAPQGNEQFF
>-|-|TRBV5-1|TRBJ1-1
TGCGCCAGCAGACAGGGAAGCAGGGTCACTGAAGCTTTCTTT
CASRQGSRVTEAFF
>-|-|TRBV30|TRBJ1-2
TGTGCCTGGAGCCGAACGGGGGTGGACTACACCTTC
CAWSRTGVDYTF
>-|-|TRBV28|TRBJ1-2
TGTGCCAGCAGGACCGGGGGGTATGGCTACACCTTC
CASRTGGYGYTF
>-|-|TRBV7-3|TRBJ2-3
TGTGCCAGCAGCTTAAGGGTAGCTACTGATACGCAGTATTTT
CASSLRVATDTQYF
>once|-|TRBV2|TRBJ1-6
TGTGCCAGCAGTCGGGACCGGGGGTATTCACCCCTCCACTTT
CASSRDRGYSPLHF
>-|TRBD1|TRBV19|TRBJ1-2
TGTGCCAGTAGGGGCCCTCAGGGGGGCCTCCTTGGCTACACCTTC
CASRGPQGGLLGYTF
>-|-|TRBV6-6|TRBJ1-1
TGTGCCAGCAGACCTGGAAAGGTGGGGACTCGGAATCCTTTCTTT
CASRPGKVGTRNPFF
>-|-|TRBV6-1|TRBJ1-2
TGTGCCAGCAGGGAGGGGGGCGCTTTTGGCTACACCTTC
CASREGGAFGYTF
>-|-|TRBV29-1|TRBJ2-1
TGCAGCGTAGCACGGGACACCTACAATGAGCAGTTCTTC
CSVARDTYNEQFF
>-|TRBD2|TRBV28|TRBJ2-3
TGTGCCAGCAGTTTCTCTAGCGGGGTTGCAGATACGCAGTATTTT
CASSFSSGVADTQYF
>-|TRBD1|TRBV10-3|TRBJ1-1
TGTGCCGTGAGACAGGGAGAGAACACTGAAGCTTTCTTT
CAVRQGENTEAFF
>-|-|TRBV7-9|TRBJ2-1
TGTGCCAGCAGCCCGGGCGGGAACTTTAATGAGCAGTTCTTC
CASSPGGNFNEQFF
>once|TRBD1|TRBV5-4|TRBJ1-3
TGTGCCAGCAGCTTGATGGACAGGTCTCTGGGAAACACCATATATTTT
CASSLMDRSLGNTIYF
>once|-|TRBV5-5|TRBJ2-7
TGTGCCAGCAGCTTCTACGGCGGGTCCTACGAGCAGTACTTC
CASSFYGGSYEQYF
>-|-|TRBV18|TRBJ1-2
TGTGCCAGCTCACCGGGGCAGAACTATGGCTACACCTTC
CASSPGQNYGYTF
>-|-|TRBV6-1|TRBJ2-6
TGTGCCAGCAGTGAAGAAATGAGGGCCAACGTCCTGACTTTC
CASSEEMRANVLTF
>few|-|TRBV6-6|TRBJ1-2
TGTGCCAGCAGCCCGCCCGGGGGCTACACCTTC
CASSPPGGYTF
>once|TRBD1|TRBV11-2|TRBJ2-3
TGTGCCAGCGGCAGGACAGGAGCAGATACGCAGTATTTT
CASGRTGADTQYF
>-|TRBD1|TRBV10-3|TRBJ2-1
TGTGCCATCAATCCACAGGGGGCTCTAGCGCATGAGCAGTTCTTC
CAINPQGALAHEQFF
>-|TRBD1|TRBV4-1|TRBJ2-5
TGCGCCAGCAGAGAGGGACAGGGGCTGAAAGAGACCCAGTACTTC
CASREGQGLKETQYF
>-|-|TRBV7-9|TRBJ2-5
TGTGCCAGCAGCCAAGGCAGCCTCGATGGGGAGACCCAGTACTTC
CASSQGSLDGETQYF
>-|TRBD1|TRBV9|TRBJ1-6
TGTGCCAGCAACCGAGGGACAGGGAATAATTCACCCCTCCACTTT
CASNRGTGNNSPLHF
>-|TRBD2|TRBV19|TRBJ2-5
TGTGCCAGTAGTATATCGGGAGGTCACGAGACCCAGTACTTC
CASSISGGHETQYF
>-|TRBD1|TRBV13|TRBJ1-6
TGTGCCAGCAGCTTAGGCGACAGGGGGATCTCACCCCTCCACTTT
CASSLGDRGISPLHF
>-|TRBD2|TRBV6-5|TRBJ2-3
TGTGCCAGCAGTTACGGGGCGGGAGTTCCAGATACGCAGTATTTT
CASSYGAGVPDTQYF
>-|TRBD2|TRBV10-3|TRBJ2-2
TGTGCCATCAGTGAGTCGCGGGGGGGCCCGAACACCGGGGAGCTGTTTTTT
CAISESRGGPNTGELFF
>-|-|TRBV9|TRBJ2-3
TGTGCCAGCAGCCGACTGGGGGCGTTGGTCACAGATACGCAGTATTTT
CASSRLGALVTDTQYF
>-|-|TRBV30|TRBJ1-3
TGTGCCTGGAGTGCCGGAAACACCATATATTTT
CAWSAGNTIYF
>-|-|TRBV5-6|TRBJ2-3
TGTGCCAGCAGTTCGGATACCGTTAATACGCAGTATTTT
CASSSDTVNTQYF